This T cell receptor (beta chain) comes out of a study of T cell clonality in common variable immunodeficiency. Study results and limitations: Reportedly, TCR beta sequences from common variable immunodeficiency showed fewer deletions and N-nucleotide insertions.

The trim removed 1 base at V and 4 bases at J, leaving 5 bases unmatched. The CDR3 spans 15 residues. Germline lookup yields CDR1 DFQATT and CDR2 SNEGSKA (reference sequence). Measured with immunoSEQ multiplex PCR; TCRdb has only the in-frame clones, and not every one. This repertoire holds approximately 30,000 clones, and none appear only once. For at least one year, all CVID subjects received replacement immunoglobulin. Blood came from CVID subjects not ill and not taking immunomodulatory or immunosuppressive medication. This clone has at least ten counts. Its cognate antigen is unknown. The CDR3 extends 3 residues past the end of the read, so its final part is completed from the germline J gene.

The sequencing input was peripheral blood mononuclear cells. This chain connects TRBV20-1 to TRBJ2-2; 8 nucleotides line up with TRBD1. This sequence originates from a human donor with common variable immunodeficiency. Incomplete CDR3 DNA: TGCAGTGCTAGAGTCCAGGGGGCGGTCACCGGGGAG. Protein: CSARVQGAVTGE. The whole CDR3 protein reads CSARVQGAVTGELFF.